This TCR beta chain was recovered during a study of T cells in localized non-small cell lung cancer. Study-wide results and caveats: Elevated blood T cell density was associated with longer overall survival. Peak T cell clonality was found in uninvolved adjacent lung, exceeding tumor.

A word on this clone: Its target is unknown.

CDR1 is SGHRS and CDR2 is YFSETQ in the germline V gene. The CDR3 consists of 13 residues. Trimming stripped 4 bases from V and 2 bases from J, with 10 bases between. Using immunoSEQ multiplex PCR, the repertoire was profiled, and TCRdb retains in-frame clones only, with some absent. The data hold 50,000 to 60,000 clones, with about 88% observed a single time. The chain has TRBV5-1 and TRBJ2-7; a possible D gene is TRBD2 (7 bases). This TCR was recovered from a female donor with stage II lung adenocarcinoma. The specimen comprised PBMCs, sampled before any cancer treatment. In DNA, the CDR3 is TGCGCCAGCAGCGAGGGGGGGCCCTACGAGCAGTACTTC. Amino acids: CASSEGGPYEQYF.